Given below is one TCR beta chain in context. This clonotype was counted many times. Its antigen is not yet known. The record has no base qualities; no much larger clone is one base away. The Immunoverse kit was used to build TCR libraries from around 400 ng RNA, with molecular barcoded adaptors covering alpha/delta and beta/gamma chains. The same RNA used for transcriptome sequencing was used for TCR library preparation. Sequencing of TCR libraries was carried out on an Illumina HiSeq 4000 with 2 x 150 cycles. The study's processing was this. With MiXCR, TCR reads were aligned to human V, D, J and C references and assembled into CDR3 clonotypes, with quality filtering and error correction included. The tcR package in R was used to analyze clonotype counts and gene usage diversity. Raw mapping reads were checked after the RNA-seq reads had been mapped by STAR aligner version 2.5.3a onto the human GRCh37 genome. To test the effect of sequencing depth on detected clonotypes, IR-seq fastq files were randomly downsampled using Seqtk 1.3. Clones were called with MiXCR by TCRdb after fastp trimmed the public reads at Q25, and only in-frame beta chains were retained. All rows with the same CDR3 protein become a single entry with the most common DNA and genes. None of the V and J calls come from the authors' own analysis; TCRdb made them. The table for this sample lists about 46,000 distinct CDR3 sequences; more than 10% of them were counted only once. The top ten clones comprise approximately 14% of the sample.

The sample originates from a study of read filtering for tumor transcriptome and immune sequencing (dated by TCRdb to the early 2020s). Looking at the study overall: The cohort had about 17 male and roughly 14 female patients with a mean age of roughly 66 years, ranging from about 40 to 85. One of the main goals was to work out a read-filtering strategy for immune repertoire data, in particular whether clonotypes backed by only a single read should be removed. By revised international staging, roughly 8 patients were R-ISS I, some 16 were R-ISS II and about seven were R-ISS III. Per sample, about 4.05 to 10.27 million TCR-region mapped reads were obtained with IR-seq, compared with only roughly 75 to 1,400 with RNA-seq. After DNase treatment, whole-transcriptome libraries were prepared with the TruSeq RNA Access Library Prep Kit. TCR repertoires obtained by targeted immune repertoire sequencing and by bulk whole-transcriptome sequencing performed on the same bone marrow samples were compared. The research as a whole found: In IR-seq, single-read clonotypes were about four fifths of clonotypes but approximately 4% of total reads; in RNA-seq they were approximately 73% of clonotypes and roughly 42% of reads. When single-read clonotypes were removed, the proportions of shared clonotypes in IR-seq and RNA-seq correlated more strongly. The sorted CD138-negative fraction was not purified T cells but a mixed bone marrow immune population. Compared with RNA-seq, IR-seq captured clonotypes at much higher depth and more reliably, and a smaller IR-seq throughput was enough to identify most shared clonotypes.

The CDR3 holds 15 amino acids from the cysteine to the phenylalanine. Solely the CDR3 DNA is kept, with 45 bases framed from the first base. The V and J ends are trimmed by 5 bases and 4 bases, leaving 15 bases between them. CDR1 and CDR2 were assigned from the germline V gene (reference sequence) as SEHNR and FQNEAQ. Every patient had bone marrow sampled at the time of active disease. Ficoll-Hypaque density gradient centrifugation was used to isolate the bone marrow mononuclear cells. CD138-negative cells were obtained by negative selection after labeling with CD138 magnetic microbeads on a MACS separator, removing myeloma plasma cells. Flow cytometry on an Attune NxT with CD138 antibodies was used to check the purity of the isolated cells. Total RNA was extracted with TRIzol reagent and quantified with a NanoDrop spectrophotometer. Paired RNA-seq and IR-seq were performed on each patient's CD138-negative bone marrow sample.

The receptor was derived from a donor at least 40 years old with multiple myeloma. Sequencing was done on a sample of a population of CD138-negative cells sorted from bone marrow. The label giving this sample's cell subset or site can be read as: bone marrow mononuclear cells depleted of CD138+ plasma/myeloma cells by negative magnetic selection. The chain is made from TRBV7-9 and TRBJ1-5; a weak D assignment points to TRBD1 (6 bases agree). The bases read TGTGCCAGCAGCCTCTCGGCAGGGGTGAATCAGCCCCAGCATTTT. It codes for CASSLSAGVNQPQHF. The CDR3, completed at both ends by the reference TRBV7-9 and TRBJ1-5 genes, gives the full variable domain DTGVSQNPRHKITKRGQNVTFRCDPISEHNRLYWYRQTLGQGPEFLTYFQNEAQLEKSRLLSDRFSAERPKGSFSTLEIQRTEQGDSAMYLCASSLSAGVNQPQHFGDGTRLSIL.